These 5 T cell receptor beta chains originate from one sample sequenced in a study of graft-versus-host responses after intestinal transplantation. Their antigen targets remain unknown. The method was immunoSEQ multiplex PCR; TCRdb's version includes in-frame clones alone and lacks a portion of them. There are tens of thousands of clones in the sample; 88% occur only once, and more than 0.25% lies in the top ten. This specimen was unstimulated CD4+ T cells sorted from spleen or lymph node cells, taken before transplant. These receptors came from a human donor who was the organ donor for an intestinal transplant.

V is TRBV4-1 and J is TRBJ1-3; TRBD1 matches 7 bases. The CDR3 has 16 amino acids. V was pared by 4 bases and J by 4 bases, with 10 bases of the junction left unmatched. The germline gives CDR1 MGHRA, CDR2 YSYEKL. The CDR3 DNA sequence: TGCGCCAGCAGCCCCGTTGACAGGGCGACCGGAAACACCATATATTTT. It specifies CASSPVDRATGNTIYF.

Notes on this clone: One end of the junction fails to match germline, which may point to a read error. V is TRBV7-7 and J is TRBJ2-1; 13 bases map to TRBD2. The CDR3 sequence is 16 residues long. Germline assignment: CDR1 SSHAT and CDR2 FNYEAQ (reference sequence). CDR3 in amino acids: CASSPLRLAGGNEQFF. CDR3 coding DNA: TGTGCTAGCAGCCCGCTCCGACTAGCGGGAGGTAATGAGCAGTTCTTC.

The chain has TRBV6-1 and TRBJ2-2, with D unresolved. The CDR3 has 11 amino acids. V was cut by 5 bases and J by 5 bases, with 3 bases left in between. The germline V gene encodes CDR1 MNHNS and CDR2 SASEGT. The CDR3 bases are TGTGCCAGCAGTCCTACCGGGGAGCTGTTTTTT. Translated: CASSPTGELFF.

The chain joins TRBV6-6 to TRBJ2-7, with D possibly TRBD2 on 6 matching bases. Trimming pared 2 bases from V and 5 bases from J, leaving 19 bases between. The CDR3 length is 16 residues. In germline, CDR1 is MNHNY, CDR2 SVGAGI (reference sequence). CDR3 nucleotides: TGTGCCAGCAGTTACCCCGACCGGGGGTTTAGGAACGAGCAGTACTTC. This gives the protein CASSYPDRGFRNEQYF.

About this clone: This CDR3 is also generated by other DNA sequences in the sample. The rearrangement uses TRBV5-1 and TRBJ2-3; 11 positions agree with TRBD1. Germline assignment: CDR1 SGHRS and CDR2 YFSETQ. The CDR3 totals 15 residues. V was pared by 4 bases and J by 3 bases, with 4 bases of the junction left unmatched. CDR3 nucleotide sequence: TGCGCCAGCAGCAGCCGGGACAGGGGGACAGATACGCAGTATTTT. Translated: CASSSRDRGTDTQYF.